Shown below are 18 T cell receptor beta chains from a single sample sequenced in a study of cytomegalovirus exposure and HLA in healthy donors. 13 Jbeta primers and 60 Vbeta primers were used for the PCR. This table comes from immunoSEQ multiplex PCR, and its TCRdb copy is limited to in-frame clones, with some not included. The sample has about 110,000 clones; roughly 80% are singletons. The material sequenced was PBMCs. Receptors were obtained from a man between 60 and 75 years old in good health and CMV-seronegative.

This clone was observed a single time. The rearrangement uses TRBV11-2 and TRBJ2-7; D is ambiguous. The CDR3 covers 13 residues. Germline CDR1 SGHAT, CDR2 FQNNGV. V was clipped by 2 bases and J by 0 bases, with 5 bases between them. CDR3 sequence reads: CASSLPSSYEQYV. The CDR3 DNA reads as TGTGCCAGCAGCTTACCTAGCTCCTACGAGCAGTACGTC.

V usage is TRBV11-3 and J usage is TRBJ2-1; 8 nucleotides match TRBD2. CDR3 length: 14 amino acids. Per germline, CDR1 SGHNT and CDR2 YENEEA. The V gene end was trimmed by 2 bases and the J gene end by 7 bases; junction bases not matched to a gene: 4. The CDR3 protein is CASSLSGGWNEQFF. The CDR3 region has the DNA TGTGCCAGCAGCTTAAGCGGGGGATGGAATGAGCAGTTCTTC.

This chain links TRBV28 with TRBJ2-5, with TRBD1 identical over 8 bases. CDR3 length: 16 amino acids. Per the germline V gene, CDR1 is MDHEN and CDR2 is SYDVKM. V trimming: 2 bases; J trimming: 3 bases; junction bases outside the gene matches: 8. The DNA for the CDR3 is TGTGCCAGCAGTTTAGGTTGGACAGGGAAAAAAGAGACCCAGTACTTC. Protein: CASSLGWTGKKETQYF.

This chain links TRBV21-1 with TRBJ2-5; TRBD2, the table's D call, was not compared with the DNA. TRBV21-1 counts as a pseudogene. The CDR3 spans 16 residues. The DNA of the CDR3 is TGTGCCAGCAGCACGGAGCGGGGGCCCTTCCAAGAGACCCAGTACTTC. Its translation is CASSTERGPFQETQYF.

The rearrangement joins TRBV4-1 to TRBJ2-5; D is perhaps TRBD2 (7 bases). V lost 1 base, J lost 4 bases, and 22 bases lay in between. This CDR3 spans 18 amino acids. The V gene's germline CDR1 is MGHRA and CDR2 YSYEKL. The CDR3 sequence: CASSQGGFRVGGRETQYF. The DNA for the CDR3 is TGCGCCAGCAGCCAAGGCGGCTTTAGAGTGGGGGGGCGAGAGACCCAGTACTTC.

The chain recombines TRBV5-5 with TRBJ1-2; 9 bases line up with TRBD1. Trimming cost V 3 bases and J 6 bases; bases outside gene matches: 9. The CDR3 length is 15 residues. CDR1 is SGHKS, CDR2 YYEKEE, per germline (reference sequence). In nucleotides, the CDR3 is TGTGCCAGCAGCTCCAATGACAGGGGGGGGCATGGCTACACCTTC. Its translation: CASSSNDRGGHGYTF.

The chain uses TRBV6-5 and TRBJ2-3; TRBD1 matches 10 bases. Trimming removed 4 bases from V and 1 base from J; junction bases left unmatched: 2. This CDR3 has 15 amino acids. The germline CDR1 and CDR2 sequences are MNHEY and SVGAGI. The chain's CDR3 is CASSFGQGGTDTQYF. The CDR3 DNA reads as TGTGCCAGCAGTTTCGGACAGGGGGGCACAGATACGCAGTATTTT.

The chain carries TRBV20-1 and TRBJ1-4; 7 nucleotides line up with TRBD1. Germline-derived CDR1 and CDR2 are DFQATT and SNEGSKA (reference sequence). The CDR3 is 11 amino acids. The CDR3 loop reads CGGQKGEKLFF. Here the CDR3 DNA reads TGCGGGGGACAGAAGGGCGAAAAACTGTTTTTT.

The sample holds a few counts of this clone. The chain is built from TRBV6-6 and TRBJ2-3; 9 nucleotides agree with TRBD2. The ends lost 7 bases at V and 3 bases at J; junction bases unmatched: 5. Germline CDR1 MNHNY, CDR2 SVGAGI (reference sequence). The CDR3 covers 14 residues. The CDR3 spells CASMSGGPTDTQYF. DNA of the CDR3: TGTGCCAGCATGAGCGGGGGGCCGACAGATACGCAGTATTTT.

The DNA of the CDR3 is TGTGCCAGCAGCTTAGCCGGGACAGGGTCCAATCAGCCCCAGCATTTT. This translates into CASSLAGTGSNQPQHF. V gene TRBV7-9 combines with J gene TRBJ1-5; 9 nucleotides align to TRBD1. V lost 0 bases, J lost 3 bases, and 3 bases stayed unmatched. The CDR3 is 16 residues long. CDR1 is SEHNR, CDR2 FQNEAQ, per germline (reference sequence).

J is TRBJ1-1 and V is TRBV7-9; 8 nucleotides match TRBD1. The V segment lost 8 bases and the J segment 1 base; nucleotides outside the gene matches: 12. Looked up from germline, CDR1 is SEHNR and CDR2 is FQNEAQ (reference sequence). This CDR3 has 16 residues. The CDR3 bases are TGTGCCAGCGGAACGGGGACAGGCCTGCCGAACACTGAAGCTTTCTTT. Its translation is CASGTGTGLPNTEAFF.

This clone has more than one count but fewer than ten. The chain uses TRBV19 and TRBJ1-2; D is unresolved. The germline CDR1 and CDR2 sequences are LNHDA and SQIVND (reference sequence). Trimming removed 1 base from V and 1 base from J, with 19 bases in between. The CDR3 length is 18 residues. The CDR3 loop is CASSIVVAARPLNYGYTF. Here the CDR3 DNA reads TGTGCCAGTAGTATAGTTGTAGCGGCGAGACCCCTTAACTATGGCTACACCTTC.

The rearrangement links TRBV6-1 to TRBJ2-1; D call uncertain. V lost 6 bases and J lost 8, with 11 bases in between. From germline, CDR1 is MNHNS and CDR2 SASEGT. The CDR3 consists of 12 residues. The CDR3 bases are TGTGCCAGCAGGTTACTCCTGGATGAGCAGTTCTTC. This gives the protein CASRLLLDEQFF.

V and J are TRBV7-2 and TRBJ2-5, with TRBD1 matching 11 bases. Germline assignment: CDR1 SGHTA and CDR2 FQGNSA. Losses at the gene ends were 6 bases for V and 5 bases for J; bases not matched to a gene: 8. The CDR3 loop spans 15 amino acids. CDR3 in DNA: TGTGCCAGCAGATTTAGGACAGGGGGCTGGGAGACCCAGTACTTC. It translates to CASRFRTGGWETQYF.

CDR3 nucleotides: TGTGCCAGCAGCTTAGCCCCAGGAGGTCATCGGGAGCAGTTCTTC. Translating gives CASSLAPGGHREQFF. The chain is built from TRBV7-9 and TRBJ2-1; perhaps TRBD2 as D (5 bases). The germline V gene has CDR1 SEHNR and CDR2 FQNEAQ (reference sequence). This CDR3 region has 15 residues. V lost 0 bases and J lost 10, with 16 bases in between. The whole variable domain, remainder taken from reference TRBV7-9 and TRBJ2-1, is DTGVSQNPRHKITKRGQNVTFRCDPISEHNRLYWYRQTLGQGPEFLTYFQNEAQLEKSRLLSDRFSAERPKGSFSTLEIQRTEQGDSAMYLCASSLAPGGHREQFFGPGTRLTVL.

The chain joins TRBV14 to TRBJ2-1, with a weak D call TRBD2 (5 bases). Deletions cut 10 bases from V and 0 bases from J, with 10 bases between. The germline V gene encodes CDR1 SGHDN and CDR2 FVKESK. The CDR3 spans 13 residues. CDR3 nucleotides: TGTGCCACCTCGGAGGACTCCTACAATGAGCAGTTCTTC. It codes for CATSEDSYNEQFF. Supplemented by reference TRBV14 and TRBJ2-1, the full variable domain reads EAGVTQFPSHSVIEKGQTVTLRCDPISGHDNLYWYRRVMGKEIKFLLHFVKESKQDESGMPNNRFLAERTGGTYSTLKVQPAELEDSGVYFCATSEDSYNEQFFGPGTRLTVL.

The CDR3: CASRGGASLYGYTF. CDR3 sequence (DNA): TGTGCCAGCAGGGGGGGGGCCAGCCTCTATGGCTACACCTTC. V and J are TRBV9 and TRBJ1-2; tentative D call: TRBD1 (6 bases). Germline assignment: CDR1 SGDLS and CDR2 YYNGEE. The CDR3 runs 14 residues. The V end lost 5 bases, the J end lost 4 bases, and 15 bases lay between the germline ends.

The rearrangement joins TRBV7-2 to TRBJ2-2, with a tentative D call TRBD1 (5 bases). This CDR3 contains 16 residues. Germline V gene data show CDR1 as SGHTA and CDR2 as FQGNSA. Trimming took off 5 bases at V and 2 bases at J, with 15 bases between the two ends. CDR3 nucleotides: TGTGCCAGCAGCGGACACGGCCCAGGAAACACCGGGGAGCTGTTTTTT. Its protein product is CASSGHGPGNTGELFF.